The 25 T cell receptor beta chains below come from one sample, sequenced in a study of OX40 agonist ivuxolimab in advanced cancers. Sequencing used immunoSEQ multiplex PCR; TCRdb keeps in-frame clones, though not all of them. The table has tens of thousands of clones, 70% to 90% seen once. The specimen was CD4+ or CD8+ T cells sorted from blood, collected in a trial of the OX40 agonist ivuxolimab. The receptor source for this set is an adult with an advanced solid tumor such as melanoma, head and neck, liver or kidney cancer.

This clone was counted a single time. The chain is built from TRBV7-2 and TRBJ2-1; TRBD1 might be the D (6 bases). Germline V gene data show CDR1 as SGHTA and CDR2 as FQGNSA. The germline V and J ends were trimmed by 7 bases and 1 base, with 14 bases remaining between them. The CDR3 sequence is 15 residues long. This CDR3 is CASTREGVSYNEQFF. CDR3 coding DNA: TGTGCCAGCACCCGTGAGGGGGTTTCCTACAATGAGCAGTTCTTC.

This clone has more than one count but fewer than ten. The chain joins TRBV6-6 to TRBJ1-5; the D is unclear. Germline values: CDR1 MNHNY, CDR2 SVGAGI (reference sequence). The CDR3 has 14 amino acids. V was trimmed by 0 bases and J by 0 bases, leaving 3 bases between them. CDR3 in amino acids: CASSYSGSNQPQHF. In nucleotides, the CDR3 is TGTGCCAGCAGTTACTCGGGTAGCAATCAGCCCCAGCATTTT.

The gene calls are TRBV7-9 and TRBJ2-7; the D call may be TRBD1 or TRBD2 (5 bases each). The CDR3 length is 13 residues. Germline CDR1 reads SEHNR; CDR2 reads FQNEAQ (reference sequence). V was pared by 5 bases and J by 2 bases, with 10 bases between. DNA of the CDR3: TGTGCCAGCAGCCCCAGGGACCCCTACGAGCAGTACTTC. Its translation: CASSPRDPYEQYF.

The J gene is TRBJ1-1, the V gene TRBV30; no reliable D call. The germline V gene encodes CDR1 GTSNPN and CDR2 SVGIG (reference sequence). Deletions cut 1 base from V and 0 bases from J, with 6 bases between. The CDR3 covers 13 residues. This chain's CDR3 is CAWSAALNTEAFF. The CDR3 nucleotides read TGTGCCTGGAGTGCCGCCCTGAACACTGAAGCTTTCTTT.

The chain has TRBV7-2 and TRBJ2-1; 8 bases fit TRBD2. Germline V gene data show CDR1 as SGHTA and CDR2 as FQGNSA. The V and J ends lost 1 base and 9 bases, in that order; junction bases with no gene match: 8. CDR3 length equals 15 residues. The CDR3 here is CASSLGERGRGEQFF. In nucleotides, the CDR3 is TGTGCCAGCAGCTTAGGAGAGCGGGGGAGGGGTGAGCAGTTCTTC.

The rearrangement uses TRBV7-3 and TRBJ1-3; TRBD1 might be the D (6 bases). The CDR3 has 14 residues. CDR1 and CDR2 from the germline V gene are SGHTA and FQGTGA. V lost 4 bases, J lost 4 bases, and 11 bases lay in between. In DNA, the CDR3 is TGTGCCAGCAGCTCTACAGGGTCCGGAAACACCATATATTTT. Translation gives CASSSTGSGNTIYF. Full variable domain (missing parts from reference TRBV7-3 and TRBJ1-3): GAGVSQTPSNKVTEKGKYVELRCDPISGHTALYWYRQSLGQGPEFLIYFQGTGAADDSGLPNDRFFAVRPEGSVSTLKIQRTERGDSAVYLCASSSTGSGNTIYFGEGSWLTVV.

The chain has TRBV29-1 and TRBJ1-1, with TRBD1 matching over 12 bases. Germline CDR1 SQVTM, CDR2 ANQGSEA. CDR3 length: 14 amino acids. Unmatched junction bases numbered 9, after V lost 8 bases and J lost 5 bases. CDR3 sequence reads: CSTRDRGRGTEAFF. The CDR3 coding sequence is TGCAGCACCCGGGACAGGGGGCGCGGTACTGAAGCTTTCTTT.

The V and J genes are TRBV5-1 and TRBJ1-1; no definite D call. Germline-derived CDR1 and CDR2 are SGHRS and YFSETQ. This CDR3 has 15 residues. V lost 0 bases and J lost 1, with 10 bases in between. Here the CDR3 reads CASSLVVGENTEAFF. Written as DNA, the CDR3 is TGCGCCAGCAGCTTGGTAGTAGGAGAGAACACTGAAGCTTTCTTT. The entire variable domain, with the rest obtained from reference TRBV5-1 and TRBJ1-1, is as follows: KAGVTQTPRYLIKTRGQQVTLSCSPISGHRSVSWYQQTPGQGLQFLFEYFSETQRNKGNFPGRFSGRQFSNSRSEMNVSTLELGDSALYLCASSLVVGENTEAFFGQGTRLTVV.

The rearrangement joins TRBV21-1 to TRBJ2-2. TRBV21-1 is described as a pseudogene. The CDR3 is 14 amino acids. The CDR3 DNA is TGTGCCAGCAGCAAAGCGGGGGTCACCGGGGAGCTGTTTTTT. This gives the protein CASSKAGVTGELFF.

CDR3 coding DNA: TGCGCCAGCAGCCCCGGGACCCTGGGAAACACCATATATTTT. As protein: CASSPGTLGNTIYF. The chain has TRBV5-1 and TRBJ1-3, with a weak D call TRBD1 (5 bases). The CDR3 is 14 amino acids. Looked up from germline, CDR1 is SGHRS and CDR2 is YFSETQ. Trimming took off 4 bases at V and 4 bases at J, with 12 bases between the two ends. The variable domain in full, completed from reference TRBV5-1 and TRBJ1-3, reads KAGVTQTPRYLIKTRGQQVTLSCSPISGHRSVSWYQQTPGQGLQFLFEYFSETQRNKGNFPGRFSGRQFSNSRSEMNVSTLELGDSALYLCASSPGTLGNTIYFGEGSWLTVV.

The chain couples TRBV7-2 to TRBJ2-2; 7 positions match TRBD2. Germline V gives CDR1 SGHTA, CDR2 FQGNSA. J gave up 4 bases and V 0 bases, and 8 bases lay outside the gene matches. This CDR3 spans 17 amino acids. In DNA form, the CDR3 reads TGTGCCAGCAGCTTAGCTGGGCGGGAGTGGGGCACCGGGGAGCTGTTTTTT. This encodes CASSLAGREWGTGELFF.

The CDR3 loop is CASSSGGRWNEKLFF. The CDR3 DNA sequence: TGTGCCAGCAGCTCCGGGGGACGGTGGAATGAAAAACTGTTTTTT. The J gene is TRBJ1-4, the V gene TRBV7-2; D is perhaps TRBD1 (5 bases). Per the germline V gene, CDR1 is SGHTA and CDR2 is FQGNSA. CDR3 length: 15 residues. V was shortened by 4 bases and J by 5 bases, with 14 bases between the two germline ends.

The genes are TRBV6-4 and TRBJ2-2, with D possibly matching TRBD2 (7 bases). Germline V CDR1 and CDR2: MRHNA, SNTAGT. This CDR3 has 14 residues. Trimming left V 6 bases short and J 3 bases short, with 11 bases between. In nucleotides, the CDR3 is TGTGCCAGCAGGCGGGGGCTAGACACCGGGGAGCTGTTTTTT. Translation gives CASRRGLDTGELFF.

The chain links TRBV6-6 to TRBJ2-7; D might be TRBD1 (7 bases). This CDR3 contains 16 residues. Between the trimmed V and J ends, which lost 6 bases and 0 bases, there was a span of 18 bases. The V gene's germline CDR1 is MNHNY and CDR2 SVGAGI (reference sequence). CDR3 sequence (DNA): TGTGCCAGCAGCCTACTAGGCCAGGGGGGCTCCTACGAGCAGTACTTC. This codes for CASSLLGQGGSYEQYF.

The chain uses TRBV5-1 and TRBJ2-1; D is perhaps TRBD1 (6 bases). Trimming shortened V by 1 base and J by 6 bases, and 11 bases separated the two germline ends. Germline CDR1 SGHRS, CDR2 YFSETQ. This CDR3 region has 14 residues. The DNA for the CDR3 is TGCGCCAGCAGCTTGCAACAGGGTGTCAATGAGCAGTTCTTC. It yields the protein CASSLQQGVNEQFF.

The rearrangement links TRBV5-6 to TRBJ2-1; D remains ambiguous. V was shortened by 0 bases and J by 8 bases, with 9 bases between the two germline ends. Germline V gene sequence: CDR1 SGHDT, CDR2 YYEEEE. The CDR3 runs 13 residues. The CDR3 loop is CASSLAPPDEQFF. The CDR3, as DNA: TGTGCCAGCAGCTTGGCCCCTCCCGATGAGCAGTTCTTC.

This clone was seen once. The chain is built from TRBV7-2 and TRBJ2-2, with 7 nucleotides matching TRBD1. Germline V lookup: CDR1 SGHTA, CDR2 FQGNSA. The CDR3 is 15 amino acids. The J segment lost 1 base and the V segment lost 2 bases, leaving 1 base of the junction unmatched. CDR3 residues: CASSLRDRNTGELFF. CDR3 in DNA: TGTGCCAGCAGCTTAAGGGACAGGAACACCGGGGAGCTGTTTTTT. The entire variable domain, with the rest obtained from reference TRBV7-2 and TRBJ2-2, is as follows: GAGVSQSPSNKVTEKGKDVELRCDPISGHTALYWYRQSLGQGLEFLIYFQGNSAPDKSGLPSDRFSAERTGGSVSTLTIQRTQQEDSAVYLCASSLRDRNTGELFFGEGSRLTVL.

The J gene is TRBJ1-5, the V gene TRBV7-8, with no clear D. Trimming took 4 bases from V and 0 from J, leaving 10 bases between them. There are 15 residues in the CDR3. Per germline, CDR1 SGHVS and CDR2 FQNEAQ. The chain's CDR3 is CASSSARYSNQPQHF. CDR3 DNA sequence: TGTGCCAGCAGCTCTGCCAGATATAGCAATCAGCCCCAGCATTTT.

The chain employs TRBV19 and TRBJ2-4; TRBD1 agrees at 7 bases. The CDR3 extends over 17 amino acids. Germline loops: CDR1 LNHDA, CDR2 SQIVND (reference sequence). With V trimmed by 3 bases and J by 3 bases, 11 bases remained unmatched. DNA of the CDR3: TGTGCCAGTAGTATGGGATTCGGACAGGACGACAAAAACATTCAGTACTTC. Amino acids: CASSMGFGQDDKNIQYF.

The chain joins TRBV6-5 to TRBJ1-1; no reliable D call. The CDR3 contains 12 residues. V shed 2 bases and J shed 10 bases, with 11 bases lying between them. Germline V lookup: CDR1 MNHEY, CDR2 SVGAGI. The CDR3 region is CASSYPDWGAFF. The CDR3 nucleotides read TGTGCCAGCAGTTACCCCGATTGGGGAGCTTTCTTT.

This chain joins TRBV10-3 and TRBJ1-1; D is perhaps TRBD1 (6 bases). V was shortened by 9 bases and J by 1 base, with 24 bases between the two germline ends. Germline V CDR1 and CDR2: ENHRY, SYGVKD. CDR3 length: 17 residues. CDR3 sequence (DNA): TGTGCCATGGGGGGGGGCCCTATAGTACGAGCGAACACTGAAGCTTTCTTT. This codes for CAMGGGPIVRANTEAFF.

V is TRBV7-8 and J is TRBJ2-7, with a weak D call TRBD2 (6 bases). This CDR3 is built from 13 residues. V was pared by 0 bases and J by 5 bases, with 8 bases between. Germline V gene data show CDR1 as SGHVS and CDR2 as FQNEAQ. The DNA for the CDR3 is TGTGCCAGCAGCTTAGCAGGAGGGAACGAGCAGTACTTC. Translated: CASSLAGGNEQYF.

The rearrangement joins TRBV29-1 to TRBJ2-1; 14 positions match TRBD2. The length of the CDR3 is 14 residues. The ends lost 3 bases at V and 5 bases at J; junction bases unmatched: 0. The germline V gene encodes CDR1 SQVTM and CDR2 ANQGSEA. The CDR3 reads CSVETSGGDNEQFF. CDR3 DNA: TGCAGCGTTGAGACTAGCGGGGGGGACAATGAGCAGTTCTTC.

This chain uses TRBV6-6 with TRBJ1-5, with D possibly being TRBD1 (5 bases). Germline CDR1 and CDR2: MNHNY and SVGAGI (reference sequence). The CDR3 consists of 16 residues. Deletions cut 3 bases from V and 3 bases from J, with 15 bases between. The CDR3 DNA is TGTGCCAGCAGTTATCGGGACGGAGTCTACAATCAGCCCCAGCATTTT. Translation gives CASSYRDGVYNQPQHF.

The rearrangement joins TRBV7-3 to TRBJ2-1; 8 nucleotides line up with TRBD1. J was trimmed by 5 bases and V by 5 bases; bases with no gene match: 5. The germline CDR1 and CDR2 sequences are SGHTA and FQGTGA. This CDR3 contains 14 residues. DNA of the CDR3: TGTGCCAGCAGCCGGGACAGGTGGGACAATGAGCAGTTCTTC. Translated: CASSRDRWDNEQFF.